This is a list of T cell receptor beta chains from one sample in a study of T-cell memory formation after mild COVID-19. MiXCR, applied by TCRdb to the 5' RACE reads, yields one record per CDR3 protein. Of under 35,000 distinct CDR3 sequences detected, less than 7.5% appear once; the ten largest clones hold roughly an eighth. The sample consisted of PBMCs or a T cell subset sorted from them (not recorded which). The receptor source for this set is an adult woman who had mild COVID-19 (a few samples of this study predate the infection). Cell type and time point are not known. CDR3s leave out the opening cysteine and the closing phenylalanine or tryptophan. The order of the fields is J gene, V gene, CDR3 protein.

J: TRBJ2-5
V: TRBV6-2/TRBV6-3
CDR3: ASRAGGHETQY

J: TRBJ1-1
V: TRBV20-1
CDR3: SATDPGPEAF

J: TRBJ2-6
V: TRBV12-3/TRBV12-4
CDR3: ASSLSTRRVSGANVLT

J: TRBJ2-2
V: TRBV18
CDR3: ASSPSKASTGELF

J: TRBJ2-3
V: TRBV4-2
CDR3: ASSQGQGGTDTQY

J: TRBJ2-1
V: TRBV7-3
CDR3: ASSLAGLAGGYNEQF

J: TRBJ2-7
V: TRBV25-1
CDR3: ASSAGTDLSYEQY

J: TRBJ2-7
V: TRBV11-3
CDR3: ASSSPLFVGGPTQY

J: TRBJ1-2
V: TRBV18
CDR3: ASSRRTGIHYGYT

J: TRBJ2-3
V: TRBV25-1
CDR3: ASNNSTDTQY

J: TRBJ2-1
V: TRBV11-2
CDR3: ASSSRGGLAGGTYNEQF

J: TRBJ2-1
V: TRBV7-9
CDR3: ASSLGGRAYNEQF

J: TRBJ2-3
V: TRBV30
CDR3: AWNHGLAGVKPDTQY

J: TRBJ1-4
V: TRBV20-1
CDR3: SARDPQTTNEKLF

J: TRBJ1-1
V: TRBV12-3/TRBV12-4
CDR3: ASSLNGYAPRNTEAF

J: TRBJ2-5
V: TRBV20-1
CDR3: SAIKTGRQETQY

J: TRBJ2-7
V: TRBV6-1
CDR3: ASRDRGRYEQY

J: TRBJ1-1
V: TRBV12-3/TRBV12-4
CDR3: ASSFHGGGTEAF

J: TRBJ2-7
V: TRBV9
CDR3: ASSASGTGAYEQY

J: TRBJ2-7
V: TRBV30
CDR3: AWRALTPGTGYYEQY

J: TRBJ2-7
V: TRBV12-3/TRBV12-4
CDR3: ASSFQDSYEQY

J: TRBJ1-5
V: TRBV7-3
CDR3: ASSQGINQPQH

J: TRBJ1-1
V: TRBV5-1
CDR3: ATSFSVDTEAF

J: TRBJ1-2
V: TRBV12-3/TRBV12-4
CDR3: ASSLQGADYGYT

J: TRBJ1-2
V: TRBV7-8
CDR3: ASSSPGTEHYGYT

J: TRBJ2-3
V: TRBV4-2
CDR3: ASSQDFGGPRTDTQY

J: TRBJ2-3
V: TRBV7-9
CDR3: ASSPPGLHTDTQY

J: TRBJ2-5
V: TRBV30
CDR3: AWGSGGAGETQY

J: TRBJ1-6
V: TRBV12-3/TRBV12-4
CDR3: ASSVHDSNSPLH

J: TRBJ2-7
V: TRBV5-1
CDR3: ASSLEQPTYEQY

J: TRBJ2-3
V: TRBV7-9
CDR3: ASSPDPDTQY

J: TRBJ2-5
V: TRBV7-7
CDR3: ASSPTGLAGGETQY

J: TRBJ2-1
V: TRBV7-3
CDR3: ASSPGTSAYNEQF

J: TRBJ2-2
V: TRBV4-1
CDR3: ASSPSGTGLTGELF

J: TRBJ1-1
V: TRBV25-1
CDR3: ASSDRGESTEAF

J: TRBJ1-1
V: TRBV5-1
CDR3: ASSGQGAEAF

J: TRBJ1-5
V: TRBV20-1
CDR3: SAWTGQSYQPQH

J: TRBJ1-6
V: TRBV30
CDR3: AWSASGYSPLH